Listed below are T cell receptor beta chains from one sample, sequenced in a study of blood T cell repertoires in COVID-19. Assay: immunoSEQ multiplex PCR; the TCRdb copy retains only in-frame clones and omits some. The sample lists around 210,000 clones; 80% to 90% were seen once. Sequenced input: peripheral blood. These TCRs come from a man aged 18 to 35 with active or convalescent COVID-19. Both conserved end residues are trimmed from each CDR3. Part of the rows lack a size; the others show once, few, many or a class for expanded clones.

TRBV15	NA	17	TRBJ2-3	ATSQGGLAEADSTDTQY
TRBV4-2	NA	13	TRBJ2-5	ASSVRADGIETQY
TRBV18	NA	13	TRBJ1-5	ASSPPLQRNQPQH
TRBV7-2	NA	12	TRBJ1-2	ASSFGRGSGGYT
TRBV10-1	NA	14	TRBJ2-1	ASSESAGQGINEQF
TRBV4-1	NA	15	TRBJ2-3	ASSQDASGRADYTQY
TRBV15	NA	16	TRBJ2-5	ATSTTVPSGRGIETQY
TRBV10-3	NA	12	TRBJ1-2	AISDNRGHSGYT
TRBV5-5	NA	12	TRBJ1-6	ASSPGTALSPLH
TRBV2	once	12	TRBJ1-5	ASSVDGVNQPQH
TRBV19	NA	15	TRBJ2-1	ASSIALSREQGFEQF
TRBV3-1/TRBV3-2	NA	14	TRBJ2-1	ASSQFVGRDYNEQF
TRBV7-9	NA	10	TRBJ1-1	ASRDERAEAF
TRBV7-3	NA	12	TRBJ2-1	ASSRNRDSNEQF
TRBV7-9	few	14	TRBJ2-7	ASSLGETWGFDEQY
TRBV6-5	NA	12	TRBJ1-6	ASDWDRGDSPLH
TRBV9	NA	9	TRBJ2-1	ASSVSSEQF
TRBV25-1	NA	15	TRBJ2-2	ASSERAGGPRGGELF
TRBV10-1	NA	14	TRBJ2-1	ASSDRGFRVYNEQF
TRBV5-1	NA	13	TRBJ2-7	ASSLEGRKSGEQY
TRBV7-9	NA	12	TRBJ2-5	ASSPGGAWETQY
TRBV7-3	NA	12	TRBJ1-2	ASSLNQGGYGYT
TRBV4-3	NA	14	TRBJ2-3	ASSRGLAGDERTQY
TRBV7-2	NA	11	TRBJ2-5	ASSLSGRETQY
TRBV29-1	NA	13	TRBJ1-1	SVNRGPGMNTEAF
TRBV20-1	NA	14	TRBJ1-2	SASEGGRGLGYGYT
TRBV19	NA	14	TRBJ1-4	ASSIPSGQLNEKLF
TRBV3-1/TRBV3-2	NA	16	TRBJ1-4	ASSQRGLSQTFNEKLF
TRBV6-4	NA	13	TRBJ2-3	ASSELAGVRYTQY
TRBV4-2	NA	14	TRBJ1-1	ASSQGDRGRGTEAF
TRBV6-5	NA	11	TRBJ1-2	ASSTRATYGYT
TRBV24-1	NA	12	TRBJ2-5	ATSDSGFQETQY
TRBV24-1	NA	9	TRBJ1-1	ATGRGTEAF
TRBV5-1	NA	15	TRBJ1-2	ASRRDPPRQGSDGYT
TRBV9	NA	13	TRBJ2-5	ASSSQPGRQETQY